This T cell receptor (beta chain) was captured in a study of monozygotic twins with cystic fibrosis. General study findings and limits: Median Simpson clonality of roughly 0.01 suggested naive T cells predominated. In this small cohort, shared CDR3 numbers showed no association with age, concordance or disease severity.

Sequenced by immunoSEQ multiplex PCR; TCRdb stores in-frame clones only, minus some. The repertoire includes more than 25,000 clones, around nine tenths of them detected once, and 0.45% to 0.65% sits in the top ten. For this clone: Its antigen is undetermined.

Input material: blood. This TCR was sampled from a girl aged 2 to 9 with cystic fibrosis.

The CDR3 DNA reads TGTGCCATCAGCCAAGGACAGGGGGTCTACGAGCAGTACTTC. It yields the protein CAISQGQGVYEQYF. The rearrangement joins TRBV10-3 to TRBJ2-7; TRBD1 matches at 10 bases. Trimming cost V 6 bases and J 3 bases; bases outside gene matches: 5. From germline, CDR1 is ENHRY and CDR2 SYGVKD. The CDR3 contains 14 residues.